One T cell receptor (beta chain) is described in this entry. The sample belongs to a study of blood T cell repertoires in COVID-19. Looking at the study overall: Acute and convalescent COVID-19 samples came from the United States, Italy and Spain.

In germline, CDR1 is SGHRS, CDR2 YFSETQ. The CDR3 runs 17 residues. V dropped 2 bases and J dropped 3; count of bases not matched to a gene: 7. Original analysis: Reference gene primers were amplified, and this amplification served to estimate nucleated cell counts. Clones were read by immunoSEQ multiplex PCR, and TCRdb kept only the in-frame ones, dropping some. The DNA was the basis for D and trimming; V, J and clone size are from that table. The data hold tens of thousands of clones, with roughly 85% observed a single time. Sequencing was performed on peripheral blood. This TCR came from a human donor in a cohort sampled during active COVID-19. The V call is TRBV5-1, the J call TRBJ2-5; 13 bases match TRBD2. CDR3 sequence (DNA): TGCGCCAGCAGCTTACTGACTAGCGGGAGGACCAAAGAGACCCAGTACTTC. This gives the protein CASSLLTSGRTKETQYF.